Listed below are T cell receptor beta chains from one sample, sequenced in a study of blood T cell repertoires in COVID-19. Libraries were prepared by immunoSEQ multiplex PCR; TCRdb keeps only in-frame clonotypes and omits some of them. The sample carries under 150,000 clones, 70% to 90% recorded once. The source material was peripheral blood. The receptors originated from a human donor in a cohort sampled during active COVID-19. Both conserved end residues are part of each CDR3. Fields, in order: V gene, D gene, clone size, J gene, CDR3 protein, CDR3 DNA. D genes are given only for firm matches. Clone size, where shown, is once, few, many, or a class for clones that have expanded.

>TRBV7-9|NA|NA|TRBJ1-1
CASSHTGSEDTEAFF
TGTGCCAGCAGCCACACCGGATCCGAGGACACTGAAGCTTTCTTT
>TRBV5-5|NA|NA|TRBJ2-7
CASSLEPAGIYEQYF
TGTGCCAGCAGCTTGGAGCCGGCAGGGATCTACGAGCAGTACTTC
>TRBV5-1|TRBD1|NA|TRBJ2-5
CASSLWVGQGPQETQYF
TGCGCCAGCAGCTTGTGGGTTGGACAGGGTCCTCAAGAGACCCAGTACTTC
>TRBV18|TRBD1|NA|TRBJ1-1
CASSPPTGSTEAFF
TGTGCCAGCTCACCACCGACAGGGAGTACGGAAGCTTTCTTT
>TRBV2|NA|NA|TRBJ2-3
CASSGDNTQYF
TGTGCCAGCAGTGGGGACAATACGCAGTATTTT
>TRBV7-3|TRBD2|NA|TRBJ2-3
CASTPGPSGATDTQYF
TGTGCCAGCACCCCTGGGCCTAGCGGGGCGACAGATACGCAGTATTTT
>TRBV2|TRBD2|NA|TRBJ2-3
CASNTGTTSTDTQYF
TGTGCCAGCAATACCGGGACTACTAGCACAGATACGCAGTATTTT
>TRBV5-6|NA|NA|TRBJ1-2
CASSLTQGQGYTF
TGTGCCAGCAGCTTGACTCAGGGTCAGGGGTACACCTTC
>TRBV5-8|NA|NA|TRBJ2-1
CASSLPQGNEQFF
TGTGCCAGCAGCTTGCCCCAGGGGAATGAGCAGTTCTTC
>TRBV13|TRBD1|once|TRBJ1-4
CASSFGTGEKLFF
TGTGCCAGCAGCTTCGGGACAGGGGAAAAACTGTTTTTT
>TRBV6-1|NA|NA|TRBJ2-7
CASSEGDWEQYF
TGTGCCAGCAGTGAAGGGGACTGGGAGCAGTACTTC
>TRBV24-1|NA|NA|TRBJ1-2
CATSDPRGDYGYTF
TGTGCCACCAGTGACCCCAGGGGAGACTATGGCTACACCTTC
>TRBV4-1|NA|NA|TRBJ1-2
CASSQVPNNYGYTF
TGCGCCAGCAGCCAAGTTCCTAATAACTATGGCTACACCTTC
>TRBV7-2|TRBD2|NA|TRBJ2-3
CASSYASGAGADTQYF
TGTGCCAGCAGCTATGCTAGCGGGGCCGGAGCAGATACGCAGTATTTT
>TRBV2|NA|NA|TRBJ1-1
CASSDVRGNTEAFF
TGTGCCAGCAGTGACGTAAGGGGGAACACTGAAGCTTTCTTT
>TRBV5-1|TRBD2|NA|TRBJ2-2
CASSLATLAGGVTGELFF
TGCGCCAGCAGCTTGGCCACACTAGCGGGGGGAGTCACCGGGGAGCTGTTTTTT
>TRBV28|TRBD1|NA|TRBJ2-1
CASSLPTGQGRHNEQFF
TGTGCCAGCAGTTTACCGACCGGACAGGGGAGGCACAATGAGCAGTTCTTC
>TRBV7-9|TRBD1|NA|TRBJ1-4
CASSSGQGAEKLFF
TGTGCCAGCAGCTCGGGACAGGGGGCGGAAAAACTGTTTTTT
>TRBV30|NA|NA|TRBJ1-5
CAWSDRFNQPQHF
TGTGCCTGGAGTGACAGATTCAATCAGCCCCAGCATTTT
>TRBV5-1|TRBD2|NA|TRBJ2-7
CASSIGTSDWQYF
TGCGCCAGCAGCATAGGGACTAGTGACTGGCAGTACTTC
>TRBV4-2|NA|NA|TRBJ1-5
CASRQRHNSNQPQHF
TGTGCCAGCAGACAGCGGCATAATAGCAATCAGCCCCAGCATTTT
>TRBV5-1|TRBD1|NA|TRBJ2-7
CASSTGVDPCEQYF
TGCGCCAGCAGTACAGGGGTAGACCCTTGCGAGCAGTACTTC
>TRBV5-1|NA|NA|TRBJ1-1
CASSLDRVLMNTEAFF
TGCGCCAGCAGCTTGGACAGGGTACTTATGAACACTGAAGCTTTCTTT
>TRBV27|TRBD1|NA|TRBJ2-7
CASSFSWQGAYEQYF
TGTGCCAGCAGTTTTAGTTGGCAGGGGGCGTACGAGCAGTACTTC
>TRBV6-1|NA|NA|TRBJ2-3
CASSEVGGYTDTQYF
TGTGCCAGCAGTGAAGTCGGGGGTTACACAGATACGCAGTATTTT
>TRBV6-1|TRBD1|NA|TRBJ1-2
CASSEGTGVWGYTF
TGTGCCAGCAGTGAAGGGACAGGGGTTTGGGGCTACACCTTC
>TRBV5-1|TRBD1|NA|TRBJ2-7
CASKGQGSRKQYF
TGCGCCAGCAAGGGACAGGGGTCGCGGAAGCAGTACTTC
>TRBV7-3|TRBD1|NA|TRBJ2-7
CASSASPGQGLYF
TGTGCCAGCAGCGCATCGCCGGGACAGGGTCTGTACTTC
>TRBV6-2/TRBV6-3|NA|NA|TRBJ1-1
CASSYRQANTEAFF
TGTGCCAGCAGTTATCGACAGGCAAACACTGAAGCTTTCTTT
>TRBV10-3|TRBD1|NA|TRBJ2-2
CAISADRGGTGELFF
TGTGCCATCAGTGCGGACAGGGGTGGAACCGGGGAGCTGTTTTTT
>TRBV5-1|TRBD1|NA|TRBJ1-5
CASSLVPGTDQPQHF
TGCGCCAGCAGCTTGGTTCCAGGGACAGATCAGCCCCAGCATTTT
>TRBV4-3|NA|NA|TRBJ1-2
CASSQDSDSGYGYTF
TGCGCCAGCAGCCAAGATTCAGACAGTGGGTATGGCTACACCTTC
>TRBV7-2|NA|once|TRBJ1-5
CASSARLGSYSNQPQHF
TGTGCCAGCAGCGCGAGATTGGGCAGCTATAGCAATCAGCCCCAGCATTTT
>TRBV6-5|TRBD1|NA|TRBJ2-7
CASSYSGTGVSYEQYF
TGTGCCAGCAGTTACTCGGGGACAGGGGTCTCCTACGAGCAGTACTTC
>TRBV18|NA|NA|TRBJ1-1
CASSPTVTHTEAFF
TGTGCCAGCTCCCCGACAGTAACCCACACTGAAGCTTTCTTT
>TRBV5-1|NA|NA|TRBJ2-3
CASSSNRARLTDTQYF
TGCGCCAGCAGCTCTAACAGGGCCCGCCTCACAGATACGCAGTATTTT
>TRBV10-3|TRBD1|NA|TRBJ1-2
CAISADRAYGYTF
TGTGCCATCAGTGCGGACAGGGCCTATGGCTACACCTTC
>TRBV19|TRBD2|NA|TRBJ2-5
CASRTSGQETQYF
TGTGCCAGTAGGACTAGCGGCCAAGAGACCCAGTACTTC
>TRBV5-1|NA|NA|TRBJ1-1
CASSSRTGLNTEAFF
TGCGCCAGCAGCTCAAGGACGGGATTGAACACTGAAGCTTTCTTT
>TRBV30|NA|NA|TRBJ2-7
CAWSVEATYEQYF
TGTGCCTGGAGTGTCGAGGCGACCTACGAGCAGTACTTC
>TRBV7-9|TRBD1|few|TRBJ1-2
CASSFDRDYGYTF
TGTGCCAGCAGCTTCGACAGGGACTATGGCTACACCTTC
>TRBV6-6|TRBD2|NA|TRBJ2-5
CASSYRTSGGETQYF
TGTGCCAGCAGTTACAGGACTAGCGGGGGAGAGACCCAGTACTTC
>TRBV12-3/TRBV12-4|NA|NA|TRBJ2-7
CASSKDRGEQYF
TGTGCCAGCAGTAAGGACAGAGGCGAGCAGTACTTC
>TRBV6-5|NA|NA|TRBJ2-5
CASTPTGEMGETQYF
TGTGCCAGCACCCCAACAGGAGAGATGGGAGAGACCCAGTACTTC
>TRBV6-4|TRBD1|NA|TRBJ2-3
CASSSGQGSTDTQYF
TGTGCCAGCAGCTCGGGACAGGGTAGCACAGATACGCAGTATTTT
>TRBV7-2|NA|NA|TRBJ1-2
CASSLANRAYGYTF
TGTGCCAGCAGCTTAGCGAACAGGGCATATGGCTACACCTTC
>TRBV4-1|TRBD1|NA|TRBJ1-1
CASSHRDRDMNTEAFF
TGCGCCAGCAGCCACCGGGACAGAGACATGAACACTGAAGCTTTCTTT
>TRBV12-5|TRBD2|NA|TRBJ2-1
CASGLTLTSGGTYNEQFF
TGTGCTAGTGGTTTGACCCTGACTAGCGGGGGGACCTACAATGAGCAGTTCTTC
>TRBV4-1|NA|NA|TRBJ1-2
CASSQDSKGLGGYTF
TGCGCCAGCAGCCAAGATTCAAAAGGCCTGGGCGGCTACACCTTC
>TRBV12-5|NA|NA|TRBJ1-1
CASYSGGNTEAFF
TGTGCTAGTTATTCGGGAGGGAACACTGAAGCTTTCTTT
>TRBV30|NA|NA|TRBJ1-1
CACSPGGAFSEAFF
TGTGCCTGTTCCCCCGGGGGGGCTTTTTCTGAAGCTTTCTTT
>TRBV6-5|TRBD2|NA|TRBJ2-1
CASALVAGVNEQFF
TGTGCCAGCGCCCTGGTAGCGGGGGTCAATGAGCAGTTCTTC
>TRBV18|NA|NA|TRBJ2-3
CASSPLRGEGTDTQYF
TGTGCCAGCTCACCACTCCGGGGAGAGGGCACAGATACGCAGTATTTT
>TRBV4-3|TRBD2|once|TRBJ2-2
CASSQEAGLAGAGELFF
TGCGCCAGCAGCCAAGAAGCGGGACTAGCGGGGGCCGGGGAGCTGTTTTTT
>TRBV27|TRBD2|NA|TRBJ2-2
CASSPRTSPGELFF
TGTGCCAGCAGTCCCCGGACTAGCCCCGGGGAGCTGTTTTTT